This section outlines one T cell receptor (beta chain) sequence together with its context. Antigen specificity is unknown. This record comes from a study of spatial heterogeneity in lung cancer. TCRdb ran MiXCR on the 5' RACE reads and lists one entry per CDR3 protein. The sample includes roughly 3,000 distinct CDR3 sequences, approximately 15% of them seen just once. The CDR3 is 15 residues long. V lost 3 bases and J lost 4; bases outside the gene matches: 5. Points from the study as a whole: At tumor resection, ubiquitous expanded TCRs were detected in blood more often than later.

Specified time point: sample taken at primary tumor resection. Whole RNA obtained from tumor, nontumor lung or frozen PBMC underwent sequencing without sorting. Donation came from approximately 69 patients with untreated early-stage non-small cell lung cancer. Sequencing used PBMCs, obtained at surgery. The chain uses TRBV12-3 or TRBV12-4 and TRBJ2-2, with 7 bases fitting TRBD1. The sequence was collected from a female donor with early-stage non-small cell lung cancer. In nucleotides, the CDR3 is TGTGCCAGCAGTTTTCGACAGGGTGGCACCGGGGAGCTGTTTTTT. This translates into CASSFRQGGTGELFF.